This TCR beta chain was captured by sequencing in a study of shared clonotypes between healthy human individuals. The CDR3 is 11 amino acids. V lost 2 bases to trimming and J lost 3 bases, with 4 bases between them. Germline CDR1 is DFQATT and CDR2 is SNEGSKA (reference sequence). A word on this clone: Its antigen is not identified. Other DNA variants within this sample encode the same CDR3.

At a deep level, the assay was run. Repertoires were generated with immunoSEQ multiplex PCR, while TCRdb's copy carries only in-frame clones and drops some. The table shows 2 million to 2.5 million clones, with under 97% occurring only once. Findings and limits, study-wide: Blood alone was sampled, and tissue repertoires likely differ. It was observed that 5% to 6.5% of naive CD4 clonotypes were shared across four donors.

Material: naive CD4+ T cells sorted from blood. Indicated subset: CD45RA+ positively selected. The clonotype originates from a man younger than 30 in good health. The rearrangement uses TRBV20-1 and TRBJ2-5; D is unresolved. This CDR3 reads CSARLKETQYF. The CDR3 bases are TGCAGTGCTAGACTGAAAGAGACCCAGTACTTC.